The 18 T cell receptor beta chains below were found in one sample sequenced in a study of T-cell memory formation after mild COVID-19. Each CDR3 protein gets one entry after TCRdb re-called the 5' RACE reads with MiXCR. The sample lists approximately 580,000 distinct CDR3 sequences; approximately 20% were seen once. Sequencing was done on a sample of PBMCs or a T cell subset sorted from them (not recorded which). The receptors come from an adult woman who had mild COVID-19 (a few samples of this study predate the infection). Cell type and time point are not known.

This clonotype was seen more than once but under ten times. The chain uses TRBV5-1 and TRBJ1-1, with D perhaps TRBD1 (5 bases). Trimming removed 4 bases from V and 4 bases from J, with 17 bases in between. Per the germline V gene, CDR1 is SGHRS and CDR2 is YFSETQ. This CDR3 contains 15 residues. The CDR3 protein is CASSAERGTSTEAFF. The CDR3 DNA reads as TGCGCCAGCAGCGCCGAGAGGGGCACGTCCACTGAAGCTTTCTTT.

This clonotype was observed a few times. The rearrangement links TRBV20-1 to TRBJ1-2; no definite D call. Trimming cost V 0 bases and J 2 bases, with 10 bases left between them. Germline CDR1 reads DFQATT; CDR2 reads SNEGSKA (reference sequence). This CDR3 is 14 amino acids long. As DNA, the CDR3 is TGCAGTGCTAGAGATCGGCGTTACAACTATGGCTACACCTTC. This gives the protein CSARDRRYNYGYTF.

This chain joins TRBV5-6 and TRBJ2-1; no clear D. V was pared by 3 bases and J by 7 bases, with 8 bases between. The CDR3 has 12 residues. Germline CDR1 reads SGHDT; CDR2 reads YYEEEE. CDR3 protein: CASSWAENEQFF. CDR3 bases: TGTGCCAGCAGCTGGGCGGAGAATGAGCAGTTCTTC.

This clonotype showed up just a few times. The CDR3 DNA reads TGCAGCGTTGAAAAGGCTAGCGGGGGGGCCGGGGAGCAGTTCTTC. It specifies CSVEKASGGAGEQFF. The chain is built from TRBV29-1 and TRBJ2-1; TRBD2 aligns across 12 bases. Germline V lookup: CDR1 SQVTM, CDR2 ANQGSEA. This CDR3 is built from 15 residues. After removal of 2 bases from V and 10 bases from J, the junction contained 9 bases not matched to a gene.

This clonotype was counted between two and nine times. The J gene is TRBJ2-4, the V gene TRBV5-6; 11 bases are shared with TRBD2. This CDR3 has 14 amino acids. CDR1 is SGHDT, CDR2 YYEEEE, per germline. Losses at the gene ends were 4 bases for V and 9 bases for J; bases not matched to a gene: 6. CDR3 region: CASSLSGRAVIQYF. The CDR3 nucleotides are TGTGCCAGCAGCCTTAGCGGGAGGGCCGTCATTCAGTACTTC.

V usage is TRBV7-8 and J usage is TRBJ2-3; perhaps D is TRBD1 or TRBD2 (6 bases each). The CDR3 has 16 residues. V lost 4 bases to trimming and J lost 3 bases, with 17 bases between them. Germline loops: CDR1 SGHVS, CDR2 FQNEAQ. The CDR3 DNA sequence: TGTGCCAGCAGCTCCGGGGGCGCGGTTATTACAGATACGCAGTATTTT. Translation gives CASSSGGAVITDTQYF. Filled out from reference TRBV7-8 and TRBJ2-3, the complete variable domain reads GAGVSQSPRYKVAKRGQDVALRCDPISGHVSLFWYQQALGQGPEFLTYFQNEAQLDKSGLPSDRFFAERPEGSVSTLKIQRTQQEDSAVYLCASSSGGAVITDTQYFGPGTRLTVL.

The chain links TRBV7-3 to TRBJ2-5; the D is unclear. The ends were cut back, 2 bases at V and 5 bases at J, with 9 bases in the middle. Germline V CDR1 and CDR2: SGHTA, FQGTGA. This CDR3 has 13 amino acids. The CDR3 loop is CASSLSSEETQYF. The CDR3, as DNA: TGTGCCAGCAGCTTATCCTCAGAGGAGACCCAGTACTTC.

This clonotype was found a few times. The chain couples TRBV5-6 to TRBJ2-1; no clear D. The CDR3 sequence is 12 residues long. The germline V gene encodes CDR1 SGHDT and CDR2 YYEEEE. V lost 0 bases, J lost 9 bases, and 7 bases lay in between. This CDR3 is CASSLGSGEQFF. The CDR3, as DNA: TGTGCCAGCAGCTTGGGTTCCGGTGAGCAGTTCTTC.

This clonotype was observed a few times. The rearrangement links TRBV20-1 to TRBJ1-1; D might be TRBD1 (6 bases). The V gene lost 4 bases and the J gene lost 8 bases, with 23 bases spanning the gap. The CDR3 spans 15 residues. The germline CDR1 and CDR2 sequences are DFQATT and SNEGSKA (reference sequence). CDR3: CSATKYRAGGEEAFF. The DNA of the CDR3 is TGCAGTGCTACCAAGTACAGGGCAGGAGGAGAGGAAGCTTTCTTT.

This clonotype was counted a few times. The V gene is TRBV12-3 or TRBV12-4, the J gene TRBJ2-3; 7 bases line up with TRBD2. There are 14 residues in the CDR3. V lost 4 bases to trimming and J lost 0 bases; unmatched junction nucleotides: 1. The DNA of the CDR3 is TGTGCCAGCAGTTGGGGGGGTAGCACAGATACGCAGTATTTT. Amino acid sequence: CASSWGGSTDTQYF.

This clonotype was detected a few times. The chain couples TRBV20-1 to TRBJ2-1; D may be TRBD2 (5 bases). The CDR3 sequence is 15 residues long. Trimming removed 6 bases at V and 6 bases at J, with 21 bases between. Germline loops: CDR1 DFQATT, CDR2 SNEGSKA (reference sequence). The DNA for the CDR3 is TGCAGTGCCCCCCTCGGAGTTTCCCGGGGCAATGAGCAGTTCTTC. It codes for CSAPLGVSRGNEQFF.

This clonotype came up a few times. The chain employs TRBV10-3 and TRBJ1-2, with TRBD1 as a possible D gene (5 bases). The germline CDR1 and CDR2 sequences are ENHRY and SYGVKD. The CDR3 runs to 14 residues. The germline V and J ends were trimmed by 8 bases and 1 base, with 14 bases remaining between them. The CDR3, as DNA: TGTGCCATCGACGAACGGGGCGATAACTATGGCTACACCTTC. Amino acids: CAIDERGDNYGYTF.

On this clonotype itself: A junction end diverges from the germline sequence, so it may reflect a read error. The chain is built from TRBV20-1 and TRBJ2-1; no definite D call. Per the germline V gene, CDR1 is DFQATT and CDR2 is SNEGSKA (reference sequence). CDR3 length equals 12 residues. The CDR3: CSAREVDNEQFF. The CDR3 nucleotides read TGCAGTGCCAGAGAAGTGGACAATGAGCAGTTCTTC.

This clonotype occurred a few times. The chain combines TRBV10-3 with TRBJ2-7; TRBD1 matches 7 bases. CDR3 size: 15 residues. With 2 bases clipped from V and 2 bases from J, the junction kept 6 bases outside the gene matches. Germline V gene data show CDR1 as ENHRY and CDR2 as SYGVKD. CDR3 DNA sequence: TGTGCCATCAGTGAGGGCGACAGGGCTCCCTACGAGCAGTACTTC. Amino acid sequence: CAISEGDRAPYEQYF.

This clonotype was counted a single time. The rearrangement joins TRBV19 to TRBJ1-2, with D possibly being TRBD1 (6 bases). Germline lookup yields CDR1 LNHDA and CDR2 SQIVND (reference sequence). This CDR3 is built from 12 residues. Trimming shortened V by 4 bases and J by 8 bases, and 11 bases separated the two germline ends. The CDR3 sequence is CASSKRTEGYTF. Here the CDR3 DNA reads TGTGCCAGTAGTAAACGGACAGAGGGCTACACCTTC.

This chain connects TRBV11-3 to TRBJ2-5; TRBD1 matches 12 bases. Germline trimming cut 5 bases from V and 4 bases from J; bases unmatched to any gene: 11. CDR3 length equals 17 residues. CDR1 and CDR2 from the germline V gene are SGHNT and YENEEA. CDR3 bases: TGTGCCAGCAGCCCCTCCACCGGGACAGGGGGCCGAGAGACCCAGTACTTC. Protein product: CASSPSTGTGGRETQYF. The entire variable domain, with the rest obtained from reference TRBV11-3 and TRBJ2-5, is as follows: EAGVVQSPRYKIIEKKQPVAFWCNPISGHNTLYWYLQNLGQGPELLIRYENEEAVDDSQLPKDRFSAERLKGVDSTLKIQPAELGDSAVYLCASSPSTGTGGRETQYFGPGTRLLVL.

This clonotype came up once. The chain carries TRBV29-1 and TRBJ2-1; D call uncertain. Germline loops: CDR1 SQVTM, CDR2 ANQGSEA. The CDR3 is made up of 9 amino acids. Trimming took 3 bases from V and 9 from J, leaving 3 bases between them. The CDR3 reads CSVDFEQFF. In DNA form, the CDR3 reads TGCAGCGTTGACTTTGAGCAGTTCTTC.

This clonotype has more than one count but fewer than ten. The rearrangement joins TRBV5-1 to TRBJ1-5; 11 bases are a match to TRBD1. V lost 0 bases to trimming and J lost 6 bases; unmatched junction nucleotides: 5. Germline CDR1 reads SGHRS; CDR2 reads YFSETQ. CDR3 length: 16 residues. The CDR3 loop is CASSLGTGGRGQPQHF. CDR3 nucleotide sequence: TGCGCCAGCAGCTTGGGGACAGGGGGCCGGGGTCAGCCCCAGCATTTT.